This T cell receptor beta chain emerged from a study of cytomegalovirus exposure and HLA in healthy donors. As for this clone: Its antigen is not known. The sample carries other DNA sequences with the same CDR3.

Primers: 60 Vbeta forward and 13 Jbeta reverse. Libraries were prepared by immunoSEQ multiplex PCR; TCRdb keeps only in-frame clonotypes and omits some of them. The data show about 100,000 clones, 81% seen once. The CDR3 is 14 residues long. Germline loops: CDR1 LGHNA, CDR2 YSLEER. The V gene end was trimmed by 9 bases and the J gene end by 4 bases; junction bases not matched to a gene: 11. Overall study results and limits: Immune exposure information available was restricted to CMV serostatus. In a later analysis, donors in an Asian-associated ancestry cluster reportedly had fewer N-insertions in productive TCRs than the cohort mean. By a later analysis, the bulk of CMV-associated TCR beta chains appeared HLA-restricted. In an earlier analysis, about 87% or about 30%: the productive usage of most TCR beta V segments.

This TCR was recovered from a woman between 65 and 79 years old in good health and CMV-seropositive. The sample taken for sequencing was PBMCs. V and J are TRBV4-3 and TRBJ1-2, with 7 bases lining up with TRBD1. In DNA form, the CDR3 reads TGCGCCAGTAGCGAACGACGGGACAGCTATGGCTACACCTTC. Translating it yields CASSERRDSYGYTF.